The 9 T cell receptor beta chains in this list originate from one sample, sequenced in a study of blood T cell repertoires in COVID-19. This table comes from immunoSEQ multiplex PCR, and its TCRdb copy is limited to in-frame clones, with some not included. The sample has more than 55,000 clones, 80% to 95% seen once. Sequencing input: peripheral blood. Receptors originate from a man in his fifties with active COVID-19.

The chain couples TRBV6-5 to TRBJ1-6; D is possibly TRBD1 (6 bases). This CDR3 has 15 residues. V shed 4 bases and J shed 7 bases, with 14 bases lying between them. Germline-derived CDR1 and CDR2 are MNHEY and SVGAGI. The CDR3 spells CASSSETGVNSPLHF. The DNA of the CDR3 is TGTGCCAGCAGTTCAGAGACAGGTGTAAATTCACCCCTCCACTTT.

This rearrangement joins TRBV28 to TRBJ1-1; 10 bases agree with TRBD1. The CDR3 has 15 amino acids. With 5 bases clipped from V and 5 bases from J, the junction kept 8 bases outside the gene matches. The germline gives CDR1 MDHEN, CDR2 SYDVKM. The CDR3 protein is CASSNDRGRGTEAFF. The CDR3 region has the DNA TGTGCCAGCAGTAACGACAGGGGGCGGGGTACTGAAGCTTTCTTT. The full variable domain, completed using reference TRBV28 and TRBJ1-1, is DVKVTQSSRYLVKRTGEKVFLECVQDMDHENMFWYRQDPGLGLRLIYFSYDVKMKEKGDIPEGYSVSREKKERFSLILESASTNQTSMYLCASSNDRGRGTEAFFGQGTRLTVV.

The J gene is TRBJ1-1, the V gene TRBV28; D not certain. This CDR3 is built from 12 residues. V was pared by 2 bases and J by 7 bases, with 8 bases between. Germline-derived CDR1 and CDR2 are MDHEN and SYDVKM. The CDR3 here is CASSLTSREAFF. The DNA of the CDR3 is TGTGCCAGCAGTTTAACGAGCCGTGAAGCTTTCTTT. The full variable domain, rest sourced from reference TRBV28 and TRBJ1-1, is DVKVTQSSRYLVKRTGEKVFLECVQDMDHENMFWYRQDPGLGLRLIYFSYDVKMKEKGDIPEGYSVSREKKERFSLILESASTNQTSMYLCASSLTSREAFFGQGTRLTVV.

A remark on this clone: Likely a read error: the CDR3 ends without its conserved phenylalanine or tryptophan. Because the CDR3's place on the DNA is in doubt, the DNA is left out and the CDR3 is given as listed by TCRdb. This chain uses TRBV5-4 with TRBJ2-4; the table's D call, TRBD1, was not checked against the DNA. A total of 11 residues make up the CDR3, ends included. Looked up from germline, CDR1 is SGHNT and CDR2 is YYREEE (reference sequence). The CDR3 reads CASSRSGDHAP.

This sequence joins TRBV7-9 and TRBJ2-4; D remains ambiguous. Trimming stripped 5 bases from V and 9 bases from J, with 14 bases between. CDR1 SEHNR and CDR2 FQNEAQ come from the germline V gene (reference sequence). The CDR3 totals 13 residues. Here the CDR3 reads CASSPEAVSIQYF. The DNA of the CDR3 is TGTGCCAGCAGCCCCGAGGCGGTCAGCATTCAGTACTTC. The whole variable domain, remainder taken from reference TRBV7-9 and TRBJ2-4, is DTGVSQNPRHKITKRGQNVTFRCDPISEHNRLYWYRQTLGQGPEFLTYFQNEAQLEKSRLLSDRFSAERPKGSFSTLEIQRTEQGDSAMYLCASSPEAVSIQYFGAGTRLSVL.

The genes are TRBV10-3 and TRBJ1-2, with D uncertain. CDR1 and CDR2 (germline): ENHRY, SYGVKD. This CDR3 contains 12 residues. Trimming stripped 9 bases from V and 4 bases from J, with 12 bases between. CDR3 in amino acids: CAMRITGYGYTF. Written as DNA, the CDR3 is TGTGCCATGAGGATAACCGGCTATGGCTACACCTTC.

This chain uses TRBV7-3 with TRBJ2-7; 9 bases are a match to TRBD2. CDR3 length: 16 residues. Germline V gene sequence: CDR1 SGHTA, CDR2 FQGTGA. The J segment lost 3 bases and the V segment lost 5 bases, leaving 11 bases of the junction unmatched. The CDR3 here is CASSLGGAGGYYEQYF. DNA of the CDR3: TGTGCCAGCAGCCTAGGGGGAGCGGGAGGCTACTACGAGCAGTACTTC.

The chain is built from TRBV28 and TRBJ2-1; TRBD1 agrees at 7 bases. This CDR3 comprises 15 residues. Germline CDR1 and CDR2: MDHEN and SYDVKM. V gave up 2 bases and J gave up 3 bases; unmatched junction bases: 4. The CDR3 sequence is CASSLNRGNYNEQFF. The CDR3 DNA is TGTGCCAGCAGTTTAAACAGGGGCAACTACAATGAGCAGTTCTTC.

The CDR3 DNA sequence: TGCGCCAGCAGCCAAGGCGGGGTGCGAAGGGTGGACATTCAGTACTTC. This gives the protein CASSQGGVRRVDIQYF. This chain links TRBV4-1 with TRBJ2-4; a possible D gene is TRBD2 (6 bases). Germline CDR1 MGHRA, CDR2 YSYEKL. The CDR3 sequence is 16 residues long. Deletions cut 1 base from V and 8 bases from J, with 18 bases between.